This TCR beta chain comes out of a study of sequential checkpoint blockade in melanoma. In germline, CDR1 is LNHNV, CDR2 YYDKDF (reference sequence). Deletions cut 1 base from V and 2 bases from J, with 12 bases between. This CDR3 is 16 amino acids long. Stated treatment: randomized to nivolumab then ipilimumab (arm A) or the reverse (arm B). Assay used: immunoSEQ multiplex PCR; TCRdb lists only in-frame clones, some missing. The profile shows tens of thousands of clones, around 86% of them singletons. This chain uses TRBV15 with TRBJ1-5, with D possibly matching TRBD1 (5 bases). The receptor's source is a human donor with melanoma. The input for sequencing was CD8+ T cells sorted from blood (inferred from file names), taken from a patient given nivolumab and ipilimumab in sequence. CDR3 amino acids: CATSRAPQGGNQPQHF. The CDR3 coding sequence is TGTGCCACCAGCAGAGCTCCCCAGGGCGGCAATCAGCCCCAGCATTTT.